The source of this T cell receptor beta chain is a study of blood T cell repertoires in COVID-19. Study at large: The origin of the acute and convalescent COVID-19 samples was the United States, Italy and Spain.

The CDR3 runs to 14 residues. Germline loops: CDR1 SEHNR, CDR2 FQNEAQ (reference sequence). The V segment lost 3 bases and the J segment 7 bases; nucleotides outside the gene matches: 8. Enrollees, about 18 to 89 years old, lived in about two dozen US areas. Recovered Cohort 3 donors showed two negative PCRs, clearance, or symptom resolution. Profiling relied on immunoSEQ multiplex PCR, and the TCRdb table lists in-frame clones only, not all of them. The sample consists of over 200,000 clones, around 80% of them appearing once. This chain joins TRBV7-9 and TRBJ1-1; TRBD1 matches 7 bases. Sequenced sample: PBMCs or T cells enriched from blood (not recorded which). The receptor was isolated from a man aged 60-69 years who had recovered from COVID-19. In DNA form, the CDR3 reads TGTGCCAGCAGCTTTTCAGGGGGTACTGATGAAGCTTTCTTT. Its translation is CASSFSGGTDEAFF.